This T cell receptor beta chain was observed in a study of CD8 T cells in Susac syndrome. Study-wide findings and caveats: The study recognized that its TCR sequencing and HLA analysis covered a relatively small number of individuals.

Germline CDR1 reads SGHAT; CDR2 reads FQNNGV. Trimming removed 2 bases at V and 5 bases at J, with 3 bases between. This CDR3 spans 11 amino acids. TCR beta sequences were obtained from blood CD8+ and CD4+ T cells. As controls, healthy donors matched for age and sex were used. As for this clonotype: Its specificity is unknown.

A quantity of about 0.5 to 1 ug RNA underwent reverse transcription using random hexamers. Amplification of TCR beta CDR3 across 54 Vbeta and 13 Jbeta was performed with immunoSEQ multiplex PCR. TCRdb re-called the immunoSEQ multiplex PCR reads with MiXCR, one entry per CDR3 protein. The table lists about 60,000 distinct CDR3 sequences, about 92% of them singletons, with just under 0.2% in the top ten. Sequencing was done on a sample of CD8+ T cells from PBMCs. The gene calls are TRBV11-2 and TRBJ2-5; no clear D gene. This clonotype was sampled from a human donor in good health. CDR3 DNA sequence: TGTGCCAGCAGCTTATTGGAGACCCAGTACTTC. Amino acid sequence: CASSLLETQYF.